These 32 T cell receptor beta chains came from one sample sequenced in a study of blood T cells in healthy people across ages. The use of a sample-barcoded 5' primer and a J-beta primer mix characterized a second PCR of roughly 7 to 12 cycles. In TCRdb, the 5' RACE reads were re-called with MiXCR into one record per CDR3 protein. The sample holds fewer than 1,200,000 distinct CDR3 sequences, approximately 25% seen once. The data also belong to a second study, concerning T cells of mothers and their children.

The sample consisted of blood. The receptors shown here come from a girl aged 2-9 years in good health.

V usage is TRBV20-1 and J usage is TRBJ1-3; tentative D call: TRBD1 (6 bases). V was clipped by 4 bases and J by 4 bases, with 14 bases between them. This CDR3 contains 14 residues. Germline CDR1 is DFQATT and CDR2 is SNEGSKA (reference sequence). The CDR3 is CSATPMTGGNTIYF. The DNA of the CDR3 is TGCAGTGCTACCCCGATGACAGGAGGAAACACCATATATTTT.

This clonotype was seen ten or more times. The chain carries TRBV3-1 and TRBJ2-1; weak D call: TRBD2 (6 bases). The V and J ends lost 0 bases and 6 bases respectively, with 15 bases between them. This CDR3 has 16 amino acids. Germline values: CDR1 LGHDT, CDR2 YNNKEL (reference sequence). The CDR3 DNA sequence: TGTGCCAGCAGCCAAGATCCCGGACGGGAGAGCAATGAGCAGTTCTTC. It encodes CASSQDPGRESNEQFF.

This clonotype was seen more than once but under ten times. The chain employs TRBV29-1 and TRBJ2-1; tentatively, D is TRBD1 or TRBD2 (5 bases each). Trimming took off 5 bases at V and 8 bases at J, with 16 bases between the two ends. Germline V gene data show CDR1 as SQVTM and CDR2 as ANQGSEA. This CDR3 spans 13 amino acids. In DNA form, the CDR3 reads TGCAGCGTTTCTTGGTCAGGGCGGGATGAGCAGTTCTTC. This codes for CSVSWSGRDEQFF.

This clonotype was picked up a small number of times. This chain uses TRBV11-2 with TRBJ2-1; the D gene is possibly TRBD2 (6 bases). CDR1 and CDR2 from the germline V gene are SGHAT and FQNNGV. V was pared by 5 bases and J by 7 bases, with 27 bases between. The CDR3 is 18 amino acids. The CDR3 DNA reads TGTGCCAGCAGCCACATGACCTTGCCGCGGGATTCGGTGAATGAGCAGTTCTTC. It specifies CASSHMTLPRDSVNEQFF.

There are a few counts of this clonotype. V gene TRBV10-3 combines with J gene TRBJ2-5; 7 bases are shared with TRBD1. This CDR3 has 15 amino acids. Per germline, CDR1 ENHRY and CDR2 SYGVKD. Trimming cost V 4 bases and J 0 bases; bases outside gene matches: 5. This chain's CDR3 is CAISVGDSYQETQYF. CDR3 nucleotide sequence: TGTGCCATCAGTGTGGGGGACAGCTACCAAGAGACCCAGTACTTC.

This clonotype was counted only a few times. The chain is built from TRBV29-1 and TRBJ2-5; D perhaps matches TRBD2 (6 bases). The tail of the sequence fits TRBJ2-7 better, so the J call may be wrong. The germline CDR1 and CDR2 sequences are SQVTM and ANQGSEA. The CDR3 sequence is 13 residues long. CDR3 loop: CSVVYDREYEQYF. CDR3 DNA sequence: TGCAGCGTTGTATATGATCGGGAGTACGAGCAGTACTTC.

This clonotype was counted a few times. V gene TRBV28 combines with J gene TRBJ2-4, with D unresolved. There are 17 residues in the CDR3. The germline V gene encodes CDR1 MDHEN and CDR2 SYDVKM. Deletions cut 7 bases from V and 3 bases from J, with 22 bases between. Here the CDR3 reads CASNPRLLDLGKNIQYF. CDR3 nucleotides: TGTGCCAGCAACCCCCGACTTCTCGACTTAGGCAAAAACATTCAGTACTTC. The full variable domain, in which reference TRBV28 and TRBJ2-4 provide the parts outside the CDR3, is DVKVTQSSRYLVKRTGEKVFLECVQDMDHENMFWYRQDPGLGLRLIYFSYDVKMKEKGDIPEGYSVSREKKERFSLILESASTNQTSMYLCASNPRLLDLGKNIQYFGAGTRLSVL.

This clonotype was observed a handful of times. The rearrangement uses TRBV4-3 and TRBJ2-4; a weak D match, TRBD1 (6 bases). This CDR3 contains 20 residues. Between the trimmed V and J ends, which lost 0 bases and 1 base, there was a span of 22 bases. Germline-derived CDR1 and CDR2 are LGHNA and YSLEER. CDR3 residues: CASSQDEGVWGAGAKNIQYF. As DNA, the CDR3 is TGCGCCAGCAGCCAAGATGAGGGGGTTTGGGGCGCAGGGGCCAAAAACATTCAGTACTTC.

This clonotype has more than one count but fewer than ten. V and J are TRBV29-1 and TRBJ2-7; D gene unclear. The closer fit of TRBJ2-5 to the DNA end suggests the J call may be wrong. CDR1 is SQVTM, CDR2 ANQGSEA, per germline. The CDR3 consists of 14 residues. The DNA for the CDR3 is TGCAGCGTTGTAGGTTTCGTGCCCCAAGAGACCCAGTACTTC. This gives the protein CSVVGFVPQETQYF.

The chain is built from TRBV6-2 or TRBV6-3 and TRBJ2-5; D gene ambiguous. The DNA end is more similar to TRBJ2-7, so the J call may be wrong. CDR3 size: 12 residues. Germline-derived CDR1 and CDR2 are MNHEY and SVGEGT. The DNA for the CDR3 is TGTGCCAGCAATCAACCTTATAACGAGCAGTACTTC. Protein: CASNQPYNEQYF.

This chain links TRBV20-1 with TRBJ2-4; D assignment may be TRBD1 or TRBD2 (7 bases each). V was cut by 6 bases and J by 10 bases, with 16 bases left in between. The CDR3 is made up of 12 amino acids. The germline V gene encodes CDR1 DFQATT and CDR2 SNEGSKA (reference sequence). The CDR3 is CSATQGRGIQYF. The CDR3, as DNA: TGCAGTGCAACACAGGGGAGGGGGATTCAGTACTTC.

The table lists this clonotype with a few counts. V and J are TRBV4-3 and TRBJ2-5; D is ambiguous. The CDR3 is made up of 15 amino acids. Germline V gene data show CDR1 as LGHNA and CDR2 as YSLEER. V shed 2 bases and J shed 5 bases, with 15 bases lying between them. The CDR3 nucleotides read TGCGCCAGCAGCCAATCTCCGTCCTACGGGGAGACCCAGTACTTC. It yields the protein CASSQSPSYGETQYF.

The sample holds a few counts of this clonotype. The chain carries TRBV20-1 and TRBJ2-1, with 9 bases fitting TRBD2. V lost 6 bases and J lost 0; bases outside the gene matches: 6. CDR1 is DFQATT and CDR2 is SNEGSKA in the germline V gene (reference sequence). CDR3 length equals 15 residues. CDR3 residues: CSAFSSGASYNEQFF. The CDR3 coding sequence is TGCAGTGCGTTTTCTAGCGGGGCCTCCTACAATGAGCAGTTCTTC.

This clonotype was observed many times. J is TRBJ2-3 and V is TRBV12-3 or TRBV12-4; D is undetermined. The CDR3 loop spans 11 amino acids. Deletions cut 3 bases from V and 4 bases from J, with 2 bases between. CDR3 region: CASSFADTQYF. Written as DNA, the CDR3 is TGTGCCAGCAGTTTTGCAGATACGCAGTATTTT.

The chain links TRBV5-1 to TRBJ1-2; D is perhaps TRBD1 (5 bases). Germline V CDR1 and CDR2: SGHRS, YFSETQ. The CDR3 spans 12 residues. V gave up 5 bases and J gave up 4 bases, with 9 bases separating them. CDR3: CASSPGIYGYTF. The CDR3 DNA reads as TGCGCCAGCAGTCCAGGGATCTATGGCTACACCTTC. The variable domain in full, completed from reference TRBV5-1 and TRBJ1-2, reads KAGVTQTPRYLIKTRGQQVTLSCSPISGHRSVSWYQQTPGQGLQFLFEYFSETQRNKGNFPGRFSGRQFSNSRSEMNVSTLELGDSALYLCASSPGIYGYTFGSGTRLTVV.

This clonotype was recorded a few times. This chain joins TRBV20-1 and TRBJ2-5, with TRBD2 matching over 7 bases. This CDR3 region has 14 residues. Germline V gene data show CDR1 as DFQATT and CDR2 as SNEGSKA (reference sequence). CDR3 DNA sequence: TGCAGCGGGCGGGGGTCCGCTGTTGGAGAGACCCAGTACTTC. Protein sequence: CSGRGSAVGETQYF.

The chain links TRBV15 to TRBJ1-1; TRBD1 is a possible D gene (5 bases). Germline lookup yields CDR1 LNHNV and CDR2 YYDKDF (reference sequence). Trimming took 3 bases from V and 2 from J, leaving 13 bases between them. There are 15 residues in the CDR3. CDR3 nucleotides: TGTGCCACCAGCAGCTCCCCCGGGGGAAACACTGAAGCTTTCTTT. Translation gives CATSSSPGGNTEAFF.

The chain recombines TRBV28 with TRBJ2-5, with D perhaps being TRBD1 or TRBD2 (5 bases each). Germline V gene data show CDR1 as MDHEN and CDR2 as SYDVKM. The V end lost 3 bases, the J end lost 2 bases, and 13 bases lay between the germline ends. The CDR3 is 15 amino acids. The CDR3 region is CASSFPRDAQETQYF. The CDR3 coding sequence is TGTGCCAGCAGTTTCCCCCGGGACGCACAAGAGACCCAGTACTTC.

This clonotype was seen many times. The J gene is TRBJ2-5, the V gene TRBV7-6; D is unclear. This CDR3 has 13 amino acids. Trimming removed 0 bases at V and 5 bases at J, with 7 bases between. Germline CDR1 SGHVS, CDR2 FNYEAQ. The DNA of the CDR3 is TGTGCCAGCAGCTTAGCAGTCCGGGAGACCCAGTACTTC. The encoded protein is CASSLAVRETQYF.

This clonotype was picked up a small number of times. This sequence joins TRBV6-2 or TRBV6-3 and TRBJ2-7; 9 bases are a match to TRBD2. Matching the DNA end better, TRBJ2-1 makes the J call doubtful. CDR1 MNHEY and CDR2 SVGEGT come from the germline V gene. The CDR3 extends over 18 amino acids. The CDR3: CASCQIGTSGGWDNEQFF. For the CDR3, the DNA is TGTGCCAGCTGCCAAATCGGGACCAGCGGGGGGTGGGACAATGAGCAGTTCTTC.

The chain recombines TRBV29-1 with TRBJ2-1, with 10 positions matching TRBD2. Per the germline V gene, CDR1 is SQVTM and CDR2 is ANQGSEA. The ends lost 4 bases at V and 3 bases at J; junction bases unmatched: 3. There are 14 residues in the CDR3. CDR3 sequence (DNA): TGCAGCGTTGCGGGGACTAGCGTCTACAATGAGCAGTTCTTC. Protein product: CSVAGTSVYNEQFF.

This clonotype was picked up a small number of times. One junction end disagrees with the germline gene, perhaps due to a read error. The gene calls are TRBV15 and TRBJ2-1; the match to TRBD2 covers 10 bases. Germline loops: CDR1 LNHNV, CDR2 YYDKDF (reference sequence). The CDR3 is 16 amino acids. As DNA, the CDR3 is TGTGCCACCAGCCCCCGAAGCGGGAGGGCCTCGGACGAGCAGCTCTTC. Protein: CATSPRSGRASDEQLF.

A few counts support this clonotype. The chain carries TRBV9 and TRBJ2-2; TRBD1 or TRBD2 may be the D gene (7 bases each). The germline CDR1 and CDR2 sequences are SGDLS and YYNGEE. Deletions cut 4 bases from V and 4 bases from J, with 20 bases between. The CDR3 sequence is 17 residues long. CDR3: CASSISREGAGTGELFF. The CDR3 DNA reads as TGTGCCAGCAGCATAAGTAGGGAGGGGGCCGGCACCGGGGAGCTGTTTTTT. Supplemented by reference TRBV9 and TRBJ2-2, the full variable domain reads DSGVTQTPKHLITATGQRVTLRCSPRSGDLSVYWYQQSLDQGLQFLIQYYNGEERAKGNILERFSAQQFPDLHSELNLSSLELGDSALYFCASSISREGAGTGELFFGEGSRLTVL.

The CDR3 protein is CASSQVSAGGNIQYF. For the CDR3, the DNA is TGTGCCAGCAGCCAAGTGTCGGCAGGGGGAAACATTCAGTACTTC. This chain connects TRBV3-1 to TRBJ2-4, with TRBD1 matching 7 bases. The CDR3 is 15 amino acids. CDR1 LGHDT and CDR2 YNNKEL come from the germline V gene (reference sequence). With 1 base clipped from V and 6 bases from J, the junction kept 6 bases outside the gene matches.

This clonotype was counted between two and nine times. The J gene is TRBJ2-5, the V gene TRBV20-1; D is tentatively TRBD1 or TRBD2 (5 bases each). Trimming pared 3 bases from V and 5 bases from J, leaving 10 bases between. CDR1 and CDR2 (germline): DFQATT, SNEGSKA (reference sequence). The CDR3 length is 12 residues. In DNA, the CDR3 is TGCAGTGCTAGCGGGGCTCGGGAGACCCAGTACTTC. As protein: CSASGARETQYF.

In this sample, this clonotype turned up a few times. The rearrangement links TRBV9 to TRBJ2-1, with TRBD2 matching over 10 bases. Per the germline V gene, CDR1 is SGDLS and CDR2 is YYNGEE. The CDR3 spans 14 residues. Unmatched junction bases numbered 8, after V lost 7 bases and J lost 7 bases. CDR3 amino acids: CASGKAGGRNEQFF. The CDR3 DNA follows: TGTGCCAGCGGGAAAGCGGGGGGGCGGAATGAGCAGTTCTTC.

This clonotype was counted a few times. The chain employs TRBV7-9 and TRBJ2-5; TRBD1 agrees at 7 bases. V gave up 5 bases and J gave up 1 base; unmatched junction bases: 7. CDR1 and CDR2 (germline): SEHNR, FQNEAQ (reference sequence). CDR3 length equals 15 residues. CDR3 in amino acids: CASSLSQGLQETQYF. In DNA, the CDR3 is TGTGCCAGCAGCCTATCACAGGGGCTCCAAGAGACCCAGTACTTC.

This clonotype was picked up a small number of times. This chain's CDR3 is CSARVVPDSSGANVLTF. As DNA, the CDR3 is TGCAGTGCTAGGGTGGTCCCCGACAGCTCTGGGGCCAACGTCCTGACTTTC. The chain employs TRBV20-1 and TRBJ2-6; a possible D gene is TRBD1 (5 bases). The CDR3 is made up of 17 amino acids. V shed 3 bases and J shed 0 bases, with 15 bases lying between them. Germline V gene lookup returns CDR1 DFQATT and CDR2 SNEGSKA (reference sequence).

In this sample, this clonotype turned up many times. The rearrangement joins TRBV20-1 to TRBJ2-5, with 8 bases matching TRBD2. The CDR3 extends over 14 amino acids. Germline V gene lookup returns CDR1 DFQATT and CDR2 SNEGSKA (reference sequence). The CDR3 coding sequence is TGCGCTGTCGGGCGGGGGGACCTCGGGGAGACCCAGTACTTC. It is translated as CAVGRGDLGETQYF.

This clonotype turned up a few times. The chain links TRBV10-3 to TRBJ2-3; no definite D call. Germline CDR1 and CDR2: ENHRY and SYGVKD. V was cut by 11 bases and J by 4 bases, with 13 bases left in between. The CDR3 runs to 12 residues. The DNA for the CDR3 is TGTGCCTCCTGGGAAGGGCCAGATACGCAGTATTTT. Translating gives CASWEGPDTQYF.

This clonotype was detected only a few times. The chain employs TRBV7-2 and TRBJ2-1; tentative D call: TRBD1 (6 bases). V was clipped by 1 base and J by 0 bases, with 10 bases between them. The germline gives CDR1 SGHTA, CDR2 FQGNSA. This CDR3 spans 16 amino acids. The CDR3 DNA reads TGTGCCAGCAGCTTAGGGGGGCCCTACTCCTACAATGAGCAGTTCTTC. Translated, it gives CASSLGGPYSYNEQFF. The whole variable domain, remainder taken from reference TRBV7-2 and TRBJ2-1, is GAGVSQSPSNKVTEKGKDVELRCDPISGHTALYWYRQSLGQGLEFLIYFQGNSAPDKSGLPSDRFSAERTGGSVSTLTIQRTQQEDSAVYLCASSLGGPYSYNEQFFGPGTRLTVL.

This clonotype was found a few times. No conserved phenylalanine or tryptophan is present at the end of the CDR3, so a read error is the likely explanation. The rearrangement links TRBV20-1 to TRBJ2-5; D unresolved. The germline V and J ends were trimmed by 5 bases and 0 bases, with 16 bases remaining between them. CDR1 DFQATT and CDR2 SNEGSKA come from the germline V gene (reference sequence). This CDR3 is 15 amino acids long. CDR3 nucleotides: TGCAGTGCTGCCGCCGTAATACTATACCAAGAGACCCAGTACCTC. Protein sequence: CSAAAVILYQETQYL.